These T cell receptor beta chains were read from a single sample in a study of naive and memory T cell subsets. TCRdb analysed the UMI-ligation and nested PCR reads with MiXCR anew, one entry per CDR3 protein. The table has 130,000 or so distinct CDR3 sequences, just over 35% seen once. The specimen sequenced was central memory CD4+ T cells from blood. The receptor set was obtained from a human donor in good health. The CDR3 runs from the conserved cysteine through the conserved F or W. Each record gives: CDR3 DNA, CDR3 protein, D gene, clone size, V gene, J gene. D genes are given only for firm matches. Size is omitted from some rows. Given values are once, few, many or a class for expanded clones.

CDR3 DNA: TGTGCCAGCAGCTTAGGTAGGACTAGCTACGAGCAGTACTTC
CDR3 protein: CASSLGRTSYEQYF
D gene: TRBD2
clone size: .
V gene: TRBV7-9
J gene: TRBJ2-7

CDR3 DNA: TGTGCCAGCAGCTTAATGATGGACAGGGGTCGTCATCAGCCCCAGCATTTT
CDR3 protein: CASSLMMDRGRHQPQHF
D gene: TRBD1
clone size: few
V gene: TRBV5-5
J gene: TRBJ1-5

CDR3 DNA: TGTGCCAGCAGCTTCTCGCCAGGGTGGAAAGACGAGCAGTACTTC
CDR3 protein: CASSFSPGWKDEQYF
D gene: .
clone size: .
V gene: TRBV7-8
J gene: TRBJ2-7

CDR3 DNA: TGTGCCAGTAGGTCTAACGGGAGGGCCTCCTACAATGAGCAGTTCTTC
CDR3 protein: CASRSNGRASYNEQFF
D gene: TRBD2
clone size: few
V gene: TRBV19
J gene: TRBJ2-1

CDR3 DNA: TGTGCCAGCTCACCAATTGACGGCGGCCCAGATACGCAGTATTTT
CDR3 protein: CASSPIDGGPDTQYF
D gene: .
clone size: few
V gene: TRBV18
J gene: TRBJ2-3

CDR3 DNA: TGTGCCAGCAGCCAAGGGCTAACAGATACGCAGTATTTT
CDR3 protein: CASSQGLTDTQYF
D gene: .
clone size: .
V gene: TRBV4-2
J gene: TRBJ2-3

CDR3 DNA: TGTGCCAGCGGCACAGGGTCAGAGACCCAGTACTTC
CDR3 protein: CASGTGSETQYF
D gene: .
clone size: medium-sized
V gene: TRBV12-3/TRBV12-4
J gene: TRBJ2-5

CDR3 DNA: TGCAGCGTTGATAGGGTGAACACTGAAGCTTTCTTT
CDR3 protein: CSVDRVNTEAFF
D gene: .
clone size: .
V gene: TRBV29-1
J gene: TRBJ1-1

CDR3 DNA: TGTGCCAGCAGTTTTACTAGCGGGACAACCAAAAACATTCAGTACTTC
CDR3 protein: CASSFTSGTTKNIQYF
D gene: TRBD2
clone size: .
V gene: TRBV28
J gene: TRBJ2-4

CDR3 DNA: TGTGCCAGCAGCTTAGCGCGCCTGCAGCGGGGCACAGATACGCAGTATTTT
CDR3 protein: CASSLARLQRGTDTQYF
D gene: .
clone size: .
V gene: TRBV7-2
J gene: TRBJ2-3

CDR3 DNA: TGCGCCAGCAGCTTGGCGGACACGGACACTGAAGCTTTCTTT
CDR3 protein: CASSLADTDTEAFF
D gene: .
clone size: few
V gene: TRBV5-1
J gene: TRBJ1-1

CDR3 DNA: TGTGCCAGCAGCTCATCGGATTTGGGGCAGCCCCAGCATTTT
CDR3 protein: CASSSSDLGQPQHF
D gene: .
clone size: few
V gene: TRBV7-6
J gene: TRBJ1-5

CDR3 DNA: TGCAGTGCTAGACGACTAGCGGGAGCCTCCCGGGAGACCCAGTACTTC
CDR3 protein: CSARRLAGASRETQYF
D gene: TRBD2
clone size: many
V gene: TRBV20-1
J gene: TRBJ2-5

CDR3 DNA: TGTGCCAGCTCACCACTAATGAATGAGCAGTTCTTC
CDR3 protein: CASSPLMNEQFF
D gene: .
clone size: .
V gene: TRBV18
J gene: TRBJ2-1

CDR3 DNA: TGTGCCAGCAGTTTAGCTATTGCCGGGACTAGCGTTAAAAACAATGAGCAGTTCTTC
CDR3 protein: CASSLAIAGTSVKNNEQFF
D gene: TRBD2
clone size: .
V gene: TRBV12-3/TRBV12-4
J gene: TRBJ2-1

CDR3 DNA: TGCAGTGCTAGACGGGGACTAGCGGGAGGCGATGAGCAGTTCTTC
CDR3 protein: CSARRGLAGGDEQFF
D gene: TRBD2
clone size: few
V gene: TRBV20-1
J gene: TRBJ2-1

CDR3 DNA: TGTGCCAGCAGCTTTACCGGACTAGCGGAAGACCAAGAGACCCAGTACTTC
CDR3 protein: CASSFTGLAEDQETQYF
D gene: TRBD2
clone size: .
V gene: TRBV7-3
J gene: TRBJ2-5

CDR3 DNA: TGTGCCAGCAGCTCTTGGACTGCTCCCTACAATGAGCAGTTCTTC
CDR3 protein: CASSSWTAPYNEQFF
D gene: .
clone size: .
V gene: TRBV7-6
J gene: TRBJ2-1

CDR3 DNA: TGTGCCAGCAGCCGGTCAGGGAGCTTTGGGGGGAGCTCCTACAATGAGCAGTTCTTC
CDR3 protein: CASSRSGSFGGSSYNEQFF
D gene: .
clone size: .
V gene: TRBV14
J gene: TRBJ2-1

CDR3 DNA: TGCAGTGCTAGACTGCGGGCGGAGAATGAGCAGTTCTTC
CDR3 protein: CSARLRAENEQFF
D gene: .
clone size: .
V gene: TRBV20-1
J gene: TRBJ2-1

CDR3 DNA: TGTGCCACCAGTGATATGCTTGGCGAGCAGTACTTC
CDR3 protein: CATSDMLGEQYF
D gene: .
clone size: .
V gene: TRBV24-1
J gene: TRBJ2-7

CDR3 DNA: TGCAGCGTGGATAGGACTGGATACAATGAGCAGTTCTTC
CDR3 protein: CSVDRTGYNEQFF
D gene: .
clone size: .
V gene: TRBV29-1
J gene: TRBJ2-1

CDR3 DNA: TGTGCCAGCAGCGGAACTGACAGGAGAGGTTTGAATACGCAGTATTTT
CDR3 protein: CASSGTDRRGLNTQYF
D gene: .
clone size: .
V gene: TRBV11-3
J gene: TRBJ2-3